This T cell receptor (beta chain) was observed in a study of blood T cell repertoires in COVID-19. Turning to the study itself: PBMCs, B-cell-depleted T cells, or T cells provided the cDNA or gDNA that made up the material.

Original data processing: Amplification of reference gene primers was used by the study to estimate nucleated cell counts. Libraries were prepared by immunoSEQ multiplex PCR; TCRdb keeps only in-frame clonotypes and omits some of them. That table gives V, J and clone size, and the DNA gave D and trimming. The table lists 490,000 or so clones, 70% to 90% of them singletons. Germline V lookup: CDR1 MGHRA, CDR2 YSYEKL. Deletions cut 0 bases from V and 4 bases from J, with 10 bases between. The CDR3 is 15 amino acids. Assignments of participants to cohorts depended upon their own reported clinical history. Two negative PCRs, clearance, or symptom resolution had been documented for recovered Cohort 3 donors.

The chain joins TRBV4-1 to TRBJ1-5; possibly TRBD1 for D (5 bases). This TCR derives from a woman in her sixties who had recovered from COVID-19. The sample was PBMCs or T cells enriched from blood (not recorded which). CDR3 DNA: TGCGCCAGCAGCCAAGAAGGGGCGCGGAATCAGCCCCAGCATTTT. The encoded protein is CASSQEGARNQPQHF.